This T cell receptor (beta chain) was documented in a study of CD8+ T cells in alopecia areata. Reverse transcribed after extraction, RNA yielded cDNA as the sequencing template. Only in-frame clones appear in the TCRdb table, and some are missing; sequencing was by immunoSEQ multiplex PCR. The sample includes 200,000 to 250,000 clones, 50% to 65% of them seen just once. Individuals with alopecia areata gave both lesional scalp punch biopsies and peripheral blood for collection. With V trimmed by 4 bases and J by 3 bases, 3 bases remained unmatched. CDR1 and CDR2 (germline): SQVTM, ANQGSEA. The CDR3 runs to 14 residues.

The rearrangement uses TRBV29-1 and TRBJ2-5; 12 bases agree with TRBD2. This sequence originates from a human donor with alopecia areata. The sequencing used CD4+ T cells sorted from blood, collected at week 0. CDR3 sequence reads: CSVAGLAGKETQYF. Written as DNA, the CDR3 is TGCAGCGTTGCCGGACTAGCGGGAAAAGAGACCCAGTACTTC.